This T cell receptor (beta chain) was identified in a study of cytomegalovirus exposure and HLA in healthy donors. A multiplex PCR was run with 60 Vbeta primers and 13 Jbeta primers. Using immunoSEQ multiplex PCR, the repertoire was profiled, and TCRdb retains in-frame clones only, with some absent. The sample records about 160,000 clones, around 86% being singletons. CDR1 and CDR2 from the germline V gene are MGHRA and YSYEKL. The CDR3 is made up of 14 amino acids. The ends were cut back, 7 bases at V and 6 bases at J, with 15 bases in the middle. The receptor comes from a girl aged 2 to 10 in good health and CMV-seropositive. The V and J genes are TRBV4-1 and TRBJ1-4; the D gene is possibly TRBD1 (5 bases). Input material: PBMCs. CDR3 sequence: CASTREDTDEKLFF. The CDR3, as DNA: TGCGCCAGCACCAGGGAGGACACCGATGAAAAACTGTTTTTT.